The TCR beta chain described here comes from a study of blood T cells in healthy people across ages. Study-wide findings and caveats: Roughly linear declines in TCR beta diversity per million T cells occurred with age.

Notes on this clonotype: What it recognizes is unknown.

Next came a second PCR, run for about 6 to 12 cycles, which used a sample-barcoded 5' primer along with a J-beta primer mix. Using its own MiXCR run on the 5' RACE reads, TCRdb lists one record per CDR3 protein. The repertoire includes 1.5 million to 2 million distinct CDR3 sequences, roughly 27% of them detected once, and roughly 8% sits in the top ten. This clonotype originated in a woman aged 25 to 45 in good health. The material sequenced was blood.

The CDR3 DNA follows: TGTGCCAGCACCGGAGTCGGGGGCAGGTACGAGCAGTACTTC. It codes for CASTGVGGRYEQYF. The V call is TRBV11-2, the J call TRBJ2-4, with D perhaps being TRBD1 or TRBD2 (6 bases each). The end of the DNA is better explained by TRBJ2-7, so the J call may be wrong. CDR1 and CDR2 from the germline V gene are SGHAT and FQNNGV. This CDR3 has 14 residues.